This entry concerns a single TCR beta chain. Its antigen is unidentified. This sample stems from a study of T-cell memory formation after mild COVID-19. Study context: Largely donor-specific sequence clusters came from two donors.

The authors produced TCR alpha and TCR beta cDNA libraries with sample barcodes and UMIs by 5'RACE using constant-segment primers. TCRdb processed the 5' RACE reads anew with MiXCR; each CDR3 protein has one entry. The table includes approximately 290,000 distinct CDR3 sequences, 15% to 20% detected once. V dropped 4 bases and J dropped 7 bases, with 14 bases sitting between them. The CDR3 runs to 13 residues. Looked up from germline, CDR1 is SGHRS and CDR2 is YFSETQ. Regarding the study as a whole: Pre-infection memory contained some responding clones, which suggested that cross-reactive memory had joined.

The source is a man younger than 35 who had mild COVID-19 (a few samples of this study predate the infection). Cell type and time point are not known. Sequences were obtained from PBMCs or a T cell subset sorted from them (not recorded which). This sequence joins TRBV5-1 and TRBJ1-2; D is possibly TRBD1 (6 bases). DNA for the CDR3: TGCGCCAGCAGCAGGACATCAGGGGTTGGCTACACCTTC. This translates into CASSRTSGVGYTF.